The present entry profiles one T cell receptor beta chain with its context. The germline V gene encodes CDR1 MNHEY and CDR2 SVGAGI. The CDR3 runs to 14 residues. V was clipped by 8 bases and J by 3 bases; unmatched bases: 6. This sample is part of a study of OX40 agonist ivuxolimab in advanced cancers. Study-level background: At doses from 0.01 to 10 mg/kg, patients were given intravenous ivuxolimab every 2 weeks. Averaging roughly 60 years in age, with a range of about 23 to 79, the cohort was around 87% male.

On cycle 4 day 1 and cycle 7 day 1, as well as at baseline, blood was sampled. The protocol was immunoSEQ multiplex PCR, while the TCRdb copy is restricted to in-frame clones and leaves out a portion. There are about 68,000 clones in the sample; approximately 90% occur only once, and about 0.33% lies in the top ten. This receptor was taken from an adult with an advanced solid tumor such as melanoma, head and neck, liver or kidney cancer. This rearrangement joins TRBV6-5 to TRBJ2-7, with 11 bases identical to TRBD2. This specimen consisted of CD4+ or CD8+ T cells sorted from blood, obtained in a trial of the OX40 agonist ivuxolimab. CDR3 amino acids: CASGRLAGHYEQYF. CDR3 DNA sequence: TGTGCCAGCGGCCGACTAGCGGGGCACTACGAGCAGTACTTC.